The entry below gives a single TCR beta chain sequence along with its context. Per germline, CDR1 GTSNPN and CDR2 SVGIG (reference sequence). V gave up 0 bases and J gave up 9 bases; unmatched junction bases: 8. This CDR3 spans 15 amino acids. The sample originates from a study of blood T cell repertoires in COVID-19. Study information: Whether acute or convalescent, the COVID-19 samples came from the United States, Italy and Spain. Sample material is recorded as cDNA or gDNA derived from T cells, B-cell-depleted T cells, or PBMCs.

In the source study's methods: Reference gene primers were amplified, and this amplification served to estimate nucleated cell counts. This table comes from immunoSEQ multiplex PCR, and its TCRdb copy is limited to in-frame clones, with some not included. The V and J calls and clone size come from that table; D and trimming were worked out from the DNA. The sample has 97,000 or so clones, around 82% seen once. The chain combines TRBV30 with TRBJ1-6, with 7 bases that match TRBD1. The TCR sequence derives from a man in his 70s with active or convalescent COVID-19. Sequenced sample: peripheral blood. The CDR3 protein is CAWSVETGFGSPLHF. CDR3 nucleotide sequence: TGTGCCTGGAGTGTGGAGACAGGGTTTGGTTCACCCCTCCACTTT.